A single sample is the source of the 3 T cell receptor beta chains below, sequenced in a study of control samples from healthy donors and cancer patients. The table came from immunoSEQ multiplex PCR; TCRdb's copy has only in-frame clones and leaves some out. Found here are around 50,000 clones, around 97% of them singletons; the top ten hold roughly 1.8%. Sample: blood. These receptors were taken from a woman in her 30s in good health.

CDR3 nucleotide sequence: TGTGCCATCAGTGGGCAGCCTTTCAATGAGCAGTTCTTC. Its protein product is CAISGQPFNEQFF. The chain links TRBV10-3 to TRBJ2-1; D uncertain. The CDR3 extends over 13 amino acids. V was pared by 4 bases and J by 6 bases, with 10 bases between. Germline lookup yields CDR1 ENHRY and CDR2 SYGVKD.

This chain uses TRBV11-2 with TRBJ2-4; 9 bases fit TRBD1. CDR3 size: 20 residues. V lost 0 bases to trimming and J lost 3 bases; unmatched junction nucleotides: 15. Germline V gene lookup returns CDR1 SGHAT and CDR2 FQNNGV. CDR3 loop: CASSLDRDRAPVWSKNIQYF. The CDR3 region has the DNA TGTGCCAGCAGCTTAGATCGGGACAGGGCACCCGTGTGGAGCAAAAACATTCAGTACTTC.

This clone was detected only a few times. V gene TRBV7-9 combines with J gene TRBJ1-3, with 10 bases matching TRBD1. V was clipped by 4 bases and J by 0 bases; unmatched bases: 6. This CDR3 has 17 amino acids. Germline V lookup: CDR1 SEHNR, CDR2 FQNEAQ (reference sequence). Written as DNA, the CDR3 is TGTGCCAGCAGCTCCCGGGACAGGGGACTCTCTGGAAACACCATATATTTT. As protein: CASSSRDRGLSGNTIYF.